The 18 T cell receptor beta chains below all came from one sample that was sequenced in a study of regulatory T cells in long-lasting Graves disease. HTBI primers from iRepertoire and Arm-PCR of CDR3 regions yielded the TCR beta libraries. Using its own MiXCR run on the multiplex PCR reads, TCRdb lists one record per CDR3 protein. This table has 350,000 to 500,000 distinct CDR3 sequences, roughly 15% appearing once. Noted time point: newly diagnosed GD, antithyroid drugs for less than 3 months. From RNA extracted from PBMCs, the TCR library was made. This sample also appeared in a second study, on T cells in Graves' hyperthyroidism and ophthalmopathy.

The sample was peripheral blood mononuclear cells (PBMCs), taken at new diagnosis, from a patient treated with antithyroid drugs. The receptors come from a young woman with Graves disease.

Details on this clonotype: A far larger clone differs by one base, so this is likely a read error. The rearrangement links TRBV28 to TRBJ2-1; unclear D gene. The DNA end is a closer match to TRBJ2-5, so the J assignment may be wrong. Germline values: CDR1 MDHEN, CDR2 SYDVKM. This CDR3 spans 13 amino acids. The CDR3 nucleotides read TGTGCCAGCGGTTTTGGCGGAGAAGAGACCCAGTACTTC. As protein: CASGFGGEETQYF.

This sequence joins TRBV4-2 and TRBJ2-2; D not resolved. The germline gives CDR1 LGHNA, CDR2 YNFKEQ. The CDR3 is 15 residues long. Trimming took off 1 base at V and 3 bases at J, with 9 bases between the two ends. CDR3 loop: CASSQVAEHTGELFF. The DNA for the CDR3 is TGTGCCAGCAGCCAAGTTGCGGAGCACACCGGGGAGCTGTTTTTT.

Turning to this clonotype: This may arise from a read error, as a much more abundant clone is one base away. The chain carries TRBV3-1 and TRBJ2-3; D may be TRBD2 (6 bases). CDR3 length: 15 amino acids. Germline lookup yields CDR1 LGHDT and CDR2 YNNKEL (reference sequence). The DNA of the CDR3 is TGTGCCAGCAGCCGTTCGGGAGCAAACGACGGTACGCAGTGTTTT. It translates to CASSRSGANDGTQCF.

This clonotype was picked up many times. V and J are TRBV12-3 or TRBV12-4 and TRBJ2-2; TRBD2 matches at 8 bases. After removal of 2 bases from V and 7 bases from J, the junction contained 9 bases not matched to a gene. The length of the CDR3 is 16 residues. The DNA of the CDR3 is TGTGCCAGCAGTTTATTCGGGAGGGCCATCGGCGGGGAGCTGTTTTTT. It translates to CASSLFGRAIGGELFF.

CDR3 sequence reads: CASSRAPSYGYTF. The CDR3 DNA is TGTGCCAGCAGCCGGGCACCTTCCTATGGCTACACCTTC. The rearrangement joins TRBV14 to TRBJ1-2; D is uncertain. The CDR3 contains 13 residues. Germline loops: CDR1 SGHDN, CDR2 FVKESK. Trimming removed 4 bases at V and 4 bases at J, with 10 bases between.

This clonotype showed up many times. The chain recombines TRBV5-1 with TRBJ2-3, with 10 bases that match TRBD2. The CDR3 sequence is 16 residues long. Germline V gene data show CDR1 as SGHRS and CDR2 as YFSETQ. With 7 bases clipped from V and 2 bases from J, the junction kept 10 bases outside the gene matches. In DNA, the CDR3 is TGCGCCAGCGGGCCGGGACTAGCGAGCTTCACAGATACGCAGTATTTT. Translation gives CASGPGLASFTDTQYF. Variable domain in full (rest from reference TRBV5-1 and TRBJ2-3): KAGVTQTPRYLIKTRGQQVTLSCSPISGHRSVSWYQQTPGQGLQFLFEYFSETQRNKGNFPGRFSGRQFSNSRSEMNVSTLELGDSALYLCASGPGLASFTDTQYFGPGTRLTVL.

In this sample, this clonotype turned up many times. The chain employs TRBV11-3 and TRBJ2-5; D not resolved. Trimming shortened V by 0 bases and J by 5 bases, and 13 bases separated the two germline ends. CDR3 length equals 15 residues. Germline CDR1 is SGHNT and CDR2 is YENEEA. As DNA, the CDR3 is TGTGCCAGCAGCTTAGATATCGGTTTTGGGGAGACCCAGTACTTC. Protein sequence: CASSLDIGFGETQYF.

This clonotype was recorded many times. V and J are TRBV7-2 and TRBJ2-7; D unresolved. In germline, CDR1 is SGHTA, CDR2 FQGNSA. V lost 5 bases and J 4 bases, leaving 6 bases between the germline ends. This CDR3 spans 11 amino acids. CDR3 loop: CASSKGYEQYF. The CDR3 DNA follows: TGTGCCAGCAGCAAGGGATACGAGCAGTACTTC.

V and J are TRBV12-3 or TRBV12-4 and TRBJ2-1; the D is unclear. Judging by the DNA end, TRBJ2-5 fits better; the J call may be wrong. The CDR3 has 13 residues. In DNA form, the CDR3 reads TGTGCCAGCAGTTTTAGTCCGAAAGAGACCCAGTACTTC. Translating gives CASSFSPKETQYF.

The CDR3 is CASSMWRYGYTF. CDR3 in DNA: TGTGCCAGCAGCATGTGGAGGTATGGCTACACCTTC. This chain joins TRBV28 and TRBJ1-2; D remains ambiguous. Germline values: CDR1 MDHEN, CDR2 SYDVKM. This CDR3 contains 12 residues. V dropped 6 bases and J dropped 5 bases, with 10 bases sitting between them.

On this clonotype: This likely reflects a read error, since a far larger clone is one base away. The V call is TRBV13, the J call TRBJ1-5; tentative D call: TRBD1 (5 bases). Per germline, CDR1 PRHDT and CDR2 FYEKMQ (reference sequence). The CDR3 spans 14 residues. With 7 bases removed from V and 2 bases from J, the gap between germline ends came to 12 bases. The CDR3 loop reads CASNLGGGNQPQHF. CDR3 nucleotides: TGTGCCAGCAATTTGGGGGGAGGCAATCAGCCCCAGCATTTT.

With respect to this clonotype: A much larger clone lies one base from this, so it may be a read error. The rearrangement uses TRBV30 and TRBJ2-7; maybe TRBD1 (5 bases). The germline CDR1 and CDR2 sequences are GTSNPN and SVGIG (reference sequence). The CDR3 loop spans 11 amino acids. Trimming left V 5 bases short and J 5 bases short, with 10 bases between. The CDR3 is CAWQGQHEQYF. The CDR3 bases are TGTGCCTGGCAGGGTCAACACGAGCAGTACTTC.

This clonotype was counted between two and nine times. This chain uses TRBV19 with TRBJ1-1, with TRBD1 matching over 7 bases. Trimming removed 5 bases from V and 8 bases from J; junction bases left unmatched: 8. This CDR3 has 13 residues. Germline CDR1 reads LNHDA; CDR2 reads SQIVND (reference sequence). CDR3 loop: CASSGTAPGEAFF. CDR3 coding DNA: TGTGCCAGTAGTGGGACAGCCCCTGGAGAAGCTTTCTTT.

This clonotype was counted ten times or more. V gene TRBV2 combines with J gene TRBJ2-1; the match to TRBD2 covers 9 bases. V dropped 4 bases and J dropped 4; count of bases not matched to a gene: 5. The germline V gene has CDR1 SNHLY and CDR2 FYNNEI. The CDR3 sequence is 15 residues long. This chain's CDR3 is CASSGKREVYNEQFF. DNA for the CDR3: TGTGCCAGCAGTGGTAAGCGGGAGGTTTACAATGAGCAGTTCTTC. The full variable domain, with the rest looked up from reference TRBV2 and TRBJ2-1, is EPEVTQTPSHQVTQMGQEVILRCVPISNHLYFYWYRQILGQKVEFLVSFYNNEISEKSEIFDDQFSVERPDGSNFTLKIRSTKLEDSAMYFCASSGKREVYNEQFFGPGTRLTVL.

This clonotype was picked up a small number of times. The CDR3 coding sequence is TGCGCCAGCAGCCCGGACTTGGGGGGGCTAGGCCCCTACGAGCAGTACTTC. Its protein product is CASSPDLGGLGPYEQYF. The rearrangement uses TRBV5-1 and TRBJ2-7, with a possible D match to TRBD2 (7 bases). The CDR3 is 17 amino acids. Germline lookup yields CDR1 SGHRS and CDR2 YFSETQ. The ends were cut back, 4 bases at V and 2 bases at J, with 22 bases in the middle.

This clonotype has ten or more counts. The chain uses TRBV30 and TRBJ2-3, with a possible D match to TRBD2 (6 bases). V lost 0 bases, J lost 2 bases, and 12 bases lay in between. The CDR3 runs to 15 residues. The germline V gene encodes CDR1 GTSNPN and CDR2 SVGIG (reference sequence). The CDR3 reads CAWSVGGVNTDTQYF. The CDR3 DNA reads as TGTGCCTGGAGTGTCGGGGGAGTTAACACAGATACGCAGTATTTT. Together with reference TRBV30 and TRBJ2-3, the CDR3 gives the full variable domain: SQTIHQWPATLVQPVGSPLSLECTVEGTSNPNLYWYRQAAGRGLQLLFYSVGIGQISSEVPQNLSASRPQDRQFILSSKKLLLSDSGFYLCAWSVGGVNTDTQYFGPGTRLTVL.

This clonotype was detected many times. The V gene is TRBV12-3 or TRBV12-4, the J gene TRBJ2-2, with 9 positions matching TRBD1. Unmatched junction bases numbered 5, after V lost 6 bases and J lost 9 bases. This CDR3 region has 13 residues. The CDR3 loop is CASSGDRARELFF. For the CDR3, the DNA is TGTGCCAGCAGCGGGGACAGGGCGAGGGAGCTGTTTTTT.

This clonotype was detected only a few times. This rearrangement joins TRBV20-1 to TRBJ2-3; possible D gene TRBD2, 7 bases. Germline V gene sequence: CDR1 DFQATT, CDR2 SNEGSKA (reference sequence). V was trimmed by 2 bases and J by 1 base, leaving 10 bases between them. This CDR3 is 14 amino acids long. CDR3: CSARRGGGTDTQYF. The CDR3 coding sequence is TGCAGTGCTAGAAGGGGGGGGGGCACAGATACGCAGTATTTT.